This T cell receptor beta chain was captured in a study of blood T cell repertoires in COVID-19. The ends were cut back, 0 bases at V and 6 bases at J, with 8 bases in the middle. This CDR3 region has 13 residues. Germline CDR1 is MGHRA and CDR2 is YSYEKL. The protocol was immunoSEQ multiplex PCR, while the TCRdb copy is restricted to in-frame clones and leaves out a portion. The repertoire includes 350,000 to 500,000 clones, about 90% of them detected once, and 0.7% to 1% sits in the top ten. Sequencing was done on a sample of peripheral blood. The V and J genes are TRBV4-1 and TRBJ1-1, with D tentatively TRBD1 (5 bases). This receptor was identified in a man between 18 and 35 years old with COVID-19, enrolled during active disease. The CDR3 reads CASSQDGGAEAFF. CDR3 DNA sequence: TGCGCCAGCAGCCAAGATGGAGGGGCTGAAGCTTTCTTT.